This is a list of T cell receptor beta chains from one sample in a study of T cells expressing NK-cell markers. Each CDR3 protein gets one entry in TCRdb, which reprocessed the 5' RACE reads and gives no DNA. In total, the table holds some 120,000 distinct CDR3 sequences. Sample: blood T cells: a sorted CD56 or NKG2C T cell subset, CD4+ or CD8+ T cells, or bulk PBMC T cells (not recorded which). The receptors were gathered from a woman aged 18 to 75 in good health. The CDR3 runs from the conserved cysteine through the conserved F or W. Fields, in order: CDR3 protein, V gene, J gene.

CDR3: CASSLSTGIIQYF; V: TRBV12-3/TRBV12-4; J: TRBJ2-4
CDR3: CASSQVGGGPKETQYF; V: TRBV3-1; J: TRBJ2-5
CDR3: CATSGGDTQYF; V: TRBV24-1; J: TRBJ2-3
CDR3: CASSVGTITDTQYF; V: TRBV9; J: TRBJ2-3
CDR3: CSVGSGTTDTQYF; V: TRBV29-1; J: TRBJ2-3
CDR3: CASSLQDSQETQYF; V: TRBV7-3; J: TRBJ2-5
CDR3: CASSTGWLGNSPLHF; V: TRBV9; J: TRBJ1-6
CDR3: CASSETNEKLFF; V: TRBV12-3/TRBV12-4; J: TRBJ1-4
CDR3: CASSGDFNEKLFF; V: TRBV19; J: TRBJ1-4
CDR3: CASSTGSEQFF; V: TRBV7-9; J: TRBJ2-1
CDR3: CASSSPEGQGTRNIQYF; V: TRBV13; J: TRBJ2-4
CDR3: CASSWSSGRSGELFF; V: TRBV27; J: TRBJ2-2
CDR3: CASSTDSRYEQYF; V: TRBV28; J: TRBJ2-7
CDR3: CASNTIGQIAEAFF; V: TRBV12-3/TRBV12-4; J: TRBJ1-1
CDR3: CASSYDYNEQFF; V: TRBV6-2/TRBV6-3; J: TRBJ2-1
CDR3: CASSQGTPIDTQYF; V: TRBV4-2; J: TRBJ2-3
CDR3: CASSLDRPWGLNTEAFF; V: TRBV7-6; J: TRBJ1-1
CDR3: CSVDIRSSYNEQFF; V: TRBV29-1; J: TRBJ2-1
CDR3: CATSEEQETQYF; V: TRBV15; J: TRBJ2-5
CDR3: CASSLQGYGNQPQHF; V: TRBV6-5; J: TRBJ1-5
CDR3: CASSQGQGSGYTEAFF; V: TRBV4-3; J: TRBJ1-1
CDR3: CASSQDSFRRRETQYF; V: TRBV3-1; J: TRBJ2-5
CDR3: CATSDRTGSYNEQFF; V: TRBV24-1; J: TRBJ2-1
CDR3: CASSTGPANYGYTF; V: TRBV25-1; J: TRBJ1-2
CDR3: CSARDGGSGTDTQYF; V: TRBV20-1; J: TRBJ2-3
CDR3: CASSLALRWDSQSYEQYF; V: TRBV7-8; J: TRBJ2-7
CDR3: CASSPPGDLEQFF; V: TRBV7-9; J: TRBJ2-1
CDR3: CASSLSGGIQPQHF; V: TRBV12-3/TRBV12-4; J: TRBJ1-5
CDR3: CASSYSPPGEQYF; V: TRBV6-5; J: TRBJ2-7
CDR3: CASSQEGGRELQPQHF; V: TRBV3-1; J: TRBJ1-5
CDR3: CATRDRGSEQYF; V: TRBV6-2/TRBV6-3; J: TRBJ2-7
CDR3: CASSIGGVSEQFF; V: TRBV9; J: TRBJ2-1
CDR3: CSARDAEWGEQFF; V: TRBV20-1; J: TRBJ2-1
CDR3: CASSLGLAENYNEQFF; V: TRBV5-1; J: TRBJ2-1
CDR3: CASRAGLASTDTQYF; V: TRBV7-9; J: TRBJ2-3
CDR3: CASSLFDGQETQYF; V: TRBV7-9; J: TRBJ2-5
CDR3: CASSFSPLAGEDEQYF; V: TRBV12-3/TRBV12-4; J: TRBJ2-7
CDR3: CSATGERETYEQYF; V: TRBV20-1; J: TRBJ2-7
CDR3: CASSQEEGRLDTQYF; V: TRBV4-2; J: TRBJ2-3
CDR3: CASSLNDRAGANVLTF; V: TRBV4-3; J: TRBJ2-6
CDR3: CSARDLFRGGYGYTF; V: TRBV20-1; J: TRBJ1-2
CDR3: CSALDLKGQFF; V: TRBV20-1; J: TRBJ2-1